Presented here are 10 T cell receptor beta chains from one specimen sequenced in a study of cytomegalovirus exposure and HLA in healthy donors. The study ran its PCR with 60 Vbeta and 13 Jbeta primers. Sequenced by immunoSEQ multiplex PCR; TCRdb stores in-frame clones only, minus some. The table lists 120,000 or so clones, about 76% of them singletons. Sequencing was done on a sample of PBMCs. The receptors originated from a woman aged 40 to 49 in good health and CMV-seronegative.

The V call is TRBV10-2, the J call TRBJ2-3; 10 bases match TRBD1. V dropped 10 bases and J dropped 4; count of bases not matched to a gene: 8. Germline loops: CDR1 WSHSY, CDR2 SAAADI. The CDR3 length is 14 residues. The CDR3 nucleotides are TGCGCCATTCTCCGGGACAGGGGCGCAGATACGCAGTATTTT. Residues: CAILRDRGADTQYF.

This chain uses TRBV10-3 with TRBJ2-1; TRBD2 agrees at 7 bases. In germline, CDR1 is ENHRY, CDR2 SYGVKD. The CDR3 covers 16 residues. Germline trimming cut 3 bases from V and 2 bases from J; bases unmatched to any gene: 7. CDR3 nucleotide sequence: TGTGCCATCAGTGACCCCGGGCGGGGGACCTACAATGAGCAGTTCTTC. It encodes CAISDPGRGTYNEQFF.

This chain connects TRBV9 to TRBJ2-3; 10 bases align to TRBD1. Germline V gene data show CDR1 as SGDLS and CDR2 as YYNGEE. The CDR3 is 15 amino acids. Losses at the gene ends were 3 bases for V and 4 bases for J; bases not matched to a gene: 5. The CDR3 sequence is CASSATGGAADTQYF. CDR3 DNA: TGTGCCAGCAGCGCGACAGGGGGCGCGGCAGATACGCAGTATTTT. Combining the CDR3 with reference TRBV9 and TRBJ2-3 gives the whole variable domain DSGVTQTPKHLITATGQRVTLRCSPRSGDLSVYWYQQSLDQGLQFLIQYYNGEERAKGNILERFSAQQFPDLHSELNLSSLELGDSALYFCASSATGGAADTQYFGPGTRLTVL.

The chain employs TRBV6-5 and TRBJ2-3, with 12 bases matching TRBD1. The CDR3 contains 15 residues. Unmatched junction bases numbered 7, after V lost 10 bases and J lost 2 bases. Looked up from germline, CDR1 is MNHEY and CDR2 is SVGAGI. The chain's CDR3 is CATEPGQGATDTQYF. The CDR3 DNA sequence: TGTGCCACCGAGCCGGGACAGGGGGCCACAGATACGCAGTATTTT.

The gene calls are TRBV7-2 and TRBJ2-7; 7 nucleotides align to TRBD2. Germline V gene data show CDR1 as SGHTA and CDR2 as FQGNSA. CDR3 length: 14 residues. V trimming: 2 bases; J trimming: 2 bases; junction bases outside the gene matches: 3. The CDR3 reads CASSLSGATYEQYF. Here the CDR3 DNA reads TGTGCCAGCAGCTTAAGCGGGGCAACCTACGAGCAGTACTTC.

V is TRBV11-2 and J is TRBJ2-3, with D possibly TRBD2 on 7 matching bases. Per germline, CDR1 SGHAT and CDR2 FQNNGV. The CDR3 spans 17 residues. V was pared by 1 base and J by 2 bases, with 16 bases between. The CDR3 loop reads CASSLGGGAGNTDTQYF. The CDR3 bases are TGTGCCAGCAGCTTAGGCGGGGGCGCAGGAAACACAGATACGCAGTATTTT.

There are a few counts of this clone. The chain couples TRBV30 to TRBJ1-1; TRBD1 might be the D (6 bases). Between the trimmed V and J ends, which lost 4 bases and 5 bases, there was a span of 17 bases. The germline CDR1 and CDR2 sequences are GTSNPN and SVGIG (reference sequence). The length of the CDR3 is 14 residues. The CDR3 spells CAWISLRGRTEAFF. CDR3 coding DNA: TGTGCCTGGATTAGCCTCAGGGGTCGGACTGAAGCTTTCTTT.

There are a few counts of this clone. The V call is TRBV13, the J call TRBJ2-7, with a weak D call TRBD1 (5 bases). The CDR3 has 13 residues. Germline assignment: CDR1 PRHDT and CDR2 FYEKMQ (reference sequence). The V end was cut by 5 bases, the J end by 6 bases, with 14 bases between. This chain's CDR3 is CASSLLGVREQYF. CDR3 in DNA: TGTGCCAGCAGCCTGTTAGGGGTTCGCGAGCAGTACTTC.

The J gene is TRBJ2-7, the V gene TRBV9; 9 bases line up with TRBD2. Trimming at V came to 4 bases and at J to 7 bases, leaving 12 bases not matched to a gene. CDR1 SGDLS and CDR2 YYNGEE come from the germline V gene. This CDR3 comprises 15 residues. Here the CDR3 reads CASSTTAGGPREQYF. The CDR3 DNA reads TGTGCCAGCAGCACCACGGCGGGAGGGCCGCGTGAGCAGTACTTC.

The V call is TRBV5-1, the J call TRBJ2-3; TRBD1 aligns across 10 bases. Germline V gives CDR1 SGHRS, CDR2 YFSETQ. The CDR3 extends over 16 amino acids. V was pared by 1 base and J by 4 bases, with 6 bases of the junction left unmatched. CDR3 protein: CASSLFFGQGADTQYF. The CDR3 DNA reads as TGCGCCAGCAGCTTGTTCTTTGGACAGGGGGCAGATACGCAGTATTTT.